This record looks at one TCR beta chain sequence and its context. This CDR3 has 13 residues. Germline V gene lookup returns CDR1 LNHDA and CDR2 SQIVND (reference sequence). V gave up 7 bases and J gave up 3 bases, with 12 bases separating them. The sample comes from a study of blood T cell repertoires in COVID-19. Study-wide context: Specimens from acute and convalescent COVID-19 originated in the United States, Italy and Spain. PBMCs, B-cell-depleted T cells, or T cells were the source of the cDNA or gDNA that made up the material.

Sequenced by immunoSEQ multiplex PCR; TCRdb stores in-frame clones only, minus some. The data show some 490,000 clones, with about nine tenths seen just once and 6.5% to 9.5% held by the top ten. The sequenced sample consisted of PBMCs or T cells enriched from blood (not recorded which). The sequence derives from a woman aged 55-69 years who had recovered from COVID-19. The chain recombines TRBV19 with TRBJ1-2; TRBD1 is a possible D gene (6 bases). The chain's CDR3 is CASKGQSYYGYTF. The CDR3 nucleotides read TGTGCCAGTAAAGGACAGAGCTACTATGGCTACACCTTC.